This TCR beta chain was retrieved from a study of cytomegalovirus exposure and HLA in healthy donors. Use of 60 Vbeta and 13 Jbeta primers characterized the PCR. Data came from immunoSEQ multiplex PCR; TCRdb stores just in-frame clones and leaves some out. This sample has 120,000 to 150,000 clones; about 75% occur once, and the top ten carry over 3%. V was shortened by 5 bases and J by 8 bases, with 22 bases between the two germline ends. In germline, CDR1 is SGDLS, CDR2 YYNGEE. The CDR3 contains 16 residues. The TCR originated in a middle-aged man in good health and CMV-seronegative. The V and J genes are TRBV9 and TRBJ1-4; no reliable D call. Sequencing was done on a sample of PBMCs. CDR3 nucleotide sequence: TGTGCCAGCAGTCTTGGGTCGGGGTGGTCGGAAGAAAAACTGTTTTTT. Its translation: CASSLGSGWSEEKLFF.